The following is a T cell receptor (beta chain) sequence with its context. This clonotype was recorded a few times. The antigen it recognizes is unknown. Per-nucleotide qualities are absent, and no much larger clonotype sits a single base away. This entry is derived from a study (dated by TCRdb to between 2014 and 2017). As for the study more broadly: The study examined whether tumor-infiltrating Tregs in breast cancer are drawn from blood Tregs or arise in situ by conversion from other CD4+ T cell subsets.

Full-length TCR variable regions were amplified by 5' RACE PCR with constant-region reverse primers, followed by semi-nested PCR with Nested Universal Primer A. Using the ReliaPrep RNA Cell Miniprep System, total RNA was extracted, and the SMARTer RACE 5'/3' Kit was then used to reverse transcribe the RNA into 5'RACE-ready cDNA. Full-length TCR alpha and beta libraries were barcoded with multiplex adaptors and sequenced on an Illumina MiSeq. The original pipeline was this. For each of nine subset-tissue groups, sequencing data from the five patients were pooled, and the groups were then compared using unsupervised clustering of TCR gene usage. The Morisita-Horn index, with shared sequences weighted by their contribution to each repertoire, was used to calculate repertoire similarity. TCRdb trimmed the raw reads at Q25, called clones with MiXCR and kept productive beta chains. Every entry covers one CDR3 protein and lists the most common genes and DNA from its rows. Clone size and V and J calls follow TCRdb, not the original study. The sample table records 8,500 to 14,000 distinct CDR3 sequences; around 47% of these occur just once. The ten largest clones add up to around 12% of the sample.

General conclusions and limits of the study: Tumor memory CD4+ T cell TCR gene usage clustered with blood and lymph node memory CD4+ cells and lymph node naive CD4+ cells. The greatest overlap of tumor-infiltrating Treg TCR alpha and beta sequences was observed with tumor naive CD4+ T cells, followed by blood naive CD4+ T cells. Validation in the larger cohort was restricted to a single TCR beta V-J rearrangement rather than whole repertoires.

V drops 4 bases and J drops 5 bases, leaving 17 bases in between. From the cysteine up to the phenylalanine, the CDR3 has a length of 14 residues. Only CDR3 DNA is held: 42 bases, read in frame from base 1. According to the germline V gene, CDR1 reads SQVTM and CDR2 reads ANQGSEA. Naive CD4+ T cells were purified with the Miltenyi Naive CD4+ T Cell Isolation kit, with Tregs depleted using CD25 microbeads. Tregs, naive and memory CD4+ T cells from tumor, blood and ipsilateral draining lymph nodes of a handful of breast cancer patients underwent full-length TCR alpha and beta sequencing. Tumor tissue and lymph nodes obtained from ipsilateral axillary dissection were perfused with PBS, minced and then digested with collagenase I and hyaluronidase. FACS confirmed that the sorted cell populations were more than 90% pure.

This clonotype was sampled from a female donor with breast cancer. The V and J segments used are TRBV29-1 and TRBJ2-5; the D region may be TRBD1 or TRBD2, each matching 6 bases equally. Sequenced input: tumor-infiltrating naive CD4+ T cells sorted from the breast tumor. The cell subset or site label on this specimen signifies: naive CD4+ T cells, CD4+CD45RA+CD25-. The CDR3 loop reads CSVVGLGGLETQYF. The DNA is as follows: TGCAGCGTTGTGGGCCTTGGGGGGCTCGAGACCCAGTACTTC. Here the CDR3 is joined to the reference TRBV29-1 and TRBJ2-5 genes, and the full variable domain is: SAVISQKPSRDICQRGTSLTIQCQVDSQVTMMFWYRQQPGQSLTLIATANQGSEATYESGFVIDKFPISRPNLTFSTLTVSNMSPEDSSIYLCSVVGLGGLETQYFGPGTRLLVL.